The 18 T cell receptor beta chains below all came from one sample that was sequenced in a study of T cells in Graves' hyperthyroidism and ophthalmopathy. RNA transcripts gave rise to amplified TCR beta CDR3 regions. The HTBI set primed first-round TCR CDR3 RT-PCR. A single record per CDR3 protein comes from TCRdb applying MiXCR to the multiplex PCR reads. The sample has roughly 380,000 distinct CDR3 sequences, about 19% seen once. The specimen was blood. These receptors all stem from a woman under 30 with Graves' hyperthyroidism.

This clonotype has at least ten counts. The chain employs TRBV6-1 and TRBJ2-2; perhaps D is TRBD1 or TRBD2 (6 bases each). This CDR3 is 14 amino acids long. Germline loops: CDR1 MNHNS, CDR2 SASEGT. V was cut by 6 bases and J by 6 bases, with 14 bases left in between. The CDR3: CASSPGGPPGELFF. CDR3 coding DNA: TGTGCCAGCAGCCCTGGGGGGCCCCCCGGGGAGCTGTTTTTT.

Ten or more counts support this clonotype. The gene calls are TRBV25-1 and TRBJ1-2; D perhaps matches TRBD1 (6 bases). CDR3 size: 15 residues. The ends were cut back, 1 base at V and 6 bases at J, with 15 bases in the middle. The germline V gene encodes CDR1 MGHDK and CDR2 SYGVNS. CDR3 sequence reads: CASSELNRELDGYTF. DNA of the CDR3: TGTGCCAGCAGTGAATTAAACAGGGAATTGGATGGCTACACCTTC.

This clonotype was found many times. V usage is TRBV6-5 and J usage is TRBJ2-6, with D unresolved. CDR3 length: 14 residues. Trimming removed 5 bases at V and 0 bases at J, with 5 bases between. Germline V gives CDR1 MNHEY, CDR2 SVGAGI. Here the CDR3 DNA reads TGTGCCAGCAGTCACCGCTCTGGGGCCAACGTCCTGACTTTC. As protein: CASSHRSGANVLTF.

This clonotype occurred many times. This rearrangement joins TRBV13 to TRBJ2-5, with D unresolved. Germline assignment: CDR1 PRHDT and CDR2 FYEKMQ (reference sequence). Trimming took off 5 bases at V and 1 base at J, with 8 bases between the two ends. CDR3 size: 13 residues. CDR3 sequence: CASSPSAQETQYF. CDR3 bases: TGTGCCAGCAGCCCCTCGGCCCAAGAGACCCAGTACTTC.

This clonotype was seen ten or more times. The rearrangement uses TRBV7-9 and TRBJ1-2, with unresolved D. This CDR3 has 13 amino acids. Per the germline V gene, CDR1 is SEHNR and CDR2 is FQNEAQ (reference sequence). V shed 5 bases and J shed 4 bases, with 11 bases lying between them. This CDR3 is CASSPPTFYGYTF. The CDR3 DNA sequence: TGTGCCAGCAGCCCCCCAACCTTCTATGGCTACACCTTC. Complete variable domain (other parts from reference TRBV7-9 and TRBJ1-2): DTGVSQNPRHKITKRGQNVTFRCDPISEHNRLYWYRQTLGQGPEFLTYFQNEAQLEKSRLLSDRFSAERPKGSFSTLEIQRTEQGDSAMYLCASSPPTFYGYTFGSGTRLTVV.

This clonotype was counted ten times or more. The CDR3 nucleotides are TGCAGTGCTTATTCGAGCTACGAGCAGTACTTC. This translates into CSAYSSYEQYF. This chain uses TRBV20-1 with TRBJ2-7; D remains unclear. The germline gives CDR1 DFQATT, CDR2 SNEGSKA (reference sequence). The CDR3 totals 11 residues. The V end lost 5 bases, the J end lost 3 bases, and 8 bases lay between the germline ends.

This clonotype was observed at least ten times. The junction and the germline gene differ at one end; a read error may be behind it. J is TRBJ1-1 and V is TRBV5-1; the match to TRBD1 covers 7 bases. Germline-derived CDR1 and CDR2 are SGHRS and YFSETQ. The CDR3 is 15 residues long. The CDR3 DNA is TGCGTCAGCAGCACCATGACAGGGCTGAACACTGAAGCTTTCTTT. This encodes CVSSTMTGLNTEAFF.

This clonotype was seen ten or more times. The rearrangement joins TRBV19 to TRBJ2-7; the D gene is possibly TRBD2 (6 bases). The V and J ends lost 3 bases and 5 bases respectively, with 14 bases between them. The CDR3 loop spans 14 amino acids. Per germline, CDR1 LNHDA and CDR2 SQIVND (reference sequence). This chain's CDR3 is CASSILGGGDEQYF. In DNA, the CDR3 is TGTGCCAGTAGTATTCTCGGGGGAGGCGACGAGCAGTACTTC.

At least ten counts were recorded for this clonotype. The rearrangement links TRBV6-1 to TRBJ1-2; D is uncertain. Germline V lookup: CDR1 MNHNS, CDR2 SASEGT. V was cut by 2 bases and J by 6 bases, with 7 bases left in between. This CDR3 is built from 12 residues. The CDR3 DNA reads TGTGCCAGCAGTGAATTTGGGGATGGCTACACCTTC. This gives the protein CASSEFGDGYTF.

This clonotype was seen many times. The chain is built from TRBV20-1 and TRBJ2-7; TRBD2 aligns across 7 bases. CDR3 length equals 14 residues. V lost 6 bases and J lost 3; bases outside the gene matches: 11. CDR1 and CDR2 from the germline V gene are DFQATT and SNEGSKA (reference sequence). Written as DNA, the CDR3 is TGCAGTGCGAGTACGGGGGGTCGGAGCTACGAGCAGTACTTC. This encodes CSASTGGRSYEQYF.

Regarding this clonotype: A much larger clone differs by one base, so this may be a read error. V and J are TRBV12-3 or TRBV12-4 and TRBJ2-5, with a weak D call TRBD2 (6 bases). The length of the CDR3 is 13 residues. The CDR3 coding sequence is TGTGCCAGCAGGATCACTAGCCGGGAGACCCAGTGCTTC. This gives the protein CASRITSRETQCF.

The count of this clonotype is one. The gene calls are TRBV12-3 or TRBV12-4 and TRBJ1-2, with no clear D. The CDR3 has 16 residues. V was pared by 4 bases and J by 6 bases, with 21 bases between. Here the CDR3 reads CASSYRLGSGDHGYTF. The CDR3 nucleotides read TGTGCCAGCAGTTATCGGCTGGGGTCCGGAGACCATGGCTACACCTTC.

This clonotype has at least ten counts. The chain is built from TRBV14 and TRBJ1-1, with 7 bases fitting TRBD1. Per the germline V gene, CDR1 is SGHDN and CDR2 is FVKESK. The CDR3 runs to 14 residues. V shed 4 bases and J 6 bases; nucleotides not matched to a gene: 8. The CDR3 region has the DNA TGTGCCAGCAGCCCGGACAGGACCTTCTCTGAAGCTTTCTTT. Translated: CASSPDRTFSEAFF.

This clonotype was recorded many times. J is TRBJ1-1 and V is TRBV3-1; D not resolved. Trimming pared 7 bases from V and 4 bases from J, leaving 13 bases between. Germline loops: CDR1 LGHDT, CDR2 YNNKEL (reference sequence). This CDR3 spans 13 amino acids. The CDR3 sequence is CASTEREVTEAFF. The CDR3 nucleotides read TGTGCCAGCACCGAAAGAGAGGTCACTGAAGCTTTCTTT.

This clonotype has at least ten counts. The V and J genes are TRBV12-3 or TRBV12-4 and TRBJ2-7, with 9 bases identical to TRBD2. V dropped 3 bases and J dropped 2; count of bases not matched to a gene: 17. CDR3 length equals 19 residues. CDR3 bases: TGTGCCAGCAGTTTTCGGCAGGTGGGTCTAGCGGGACGAACCTACGAGCAGTACTTC. It yields the protein CASSFRQVGLAGRTYEQYF.

Many counts were recorded for this clonotype. This rearrangement joins TRBV5-1 to TRBJ1-1; weak D call: TRBD1 (5 bases). CDR1 and CDR2 (germline): SGHRS, YFSETQ. The CDR3 runs to 15 residues. With 4 bases removed from V and 1 base from J, the gap between germline ends came to 14 bases. The CDR3 here is CASSTWDPRNTEAFF. CDR3 DNA: TGCGCCAGCAGCACGTGGGACCCTCGGAACACTGAAGCTTTCTTT.

V and J are TRBV7-3 and TRBJ2-7; 7 bases line up with TRBD1. The length of the CDR3 is 15 residues. Germline CDR1 is SGHTA and CDR2 is FQGTGA. Trimming took 8 bases from V and 3 from J; bases not matched to a gene: 13. The CDR3 sequence: CASPEIEGAVYEQYF. For the CDR3, the DNA is TGTGCCAGCCCCGAAATAGAGGGGGCGGTCTACGAGCAGTACTTC.

This clonotype was found many times. CDR3 nucleotides: TGTGCCAGCAGCCCTACAGTAGGGGCGAACACTGAAGCTTTCTTT. It specifies CASSPTVGANTEAFF. The chain recombines TRBV7-6 with TRBJ1-1, with D possibly matching TRBD1 (5 bases). Trimming removed 5 bases at V and 1 base at J, with 14 bases between. Germline CDR1 reads SGHVS; CDR2 reads FNYEAQ. The CDR3 has 15 amino acids.